This section outlines one T cell receptor beta chain sequence together with its context. Its target is unknown. In germline, CDR1 is DFQATT, CDR2 SNEGSKA (reference sequence). Trimming took 3 bases from V and 9 from J, leaving 14 bases between them. CDR3 length: 12 residues. TCRdb re-derived calls from the 5' RACE reads in MiXCR, one entry per CDR3 protein. The data show 560,000 or so distinct CDR3 sequences, roughly 17% seen once. The data are from a study of T-cell memory formation after mild COVID-19. Overall study findings and caveats: CD4/CD8 balance held among clones contracting day 15 to 85, and later expanders leaned CD4+.

This sequence joins TRBV20-1 and TRBJ1-2, with D unclear. The clonotype was recovered from an adult woman who had mild COVID-19 (a few samples of this study predate the infection). Cell type and time point are not known. The specimen was PBMCs or a T cell subset sorted from them (not recorded which). DNA for the CDR3: TGCAGTGCTAGTTATGATCCTTATCGCTACACCTTC. Translation: CSASYDPYRYTF.